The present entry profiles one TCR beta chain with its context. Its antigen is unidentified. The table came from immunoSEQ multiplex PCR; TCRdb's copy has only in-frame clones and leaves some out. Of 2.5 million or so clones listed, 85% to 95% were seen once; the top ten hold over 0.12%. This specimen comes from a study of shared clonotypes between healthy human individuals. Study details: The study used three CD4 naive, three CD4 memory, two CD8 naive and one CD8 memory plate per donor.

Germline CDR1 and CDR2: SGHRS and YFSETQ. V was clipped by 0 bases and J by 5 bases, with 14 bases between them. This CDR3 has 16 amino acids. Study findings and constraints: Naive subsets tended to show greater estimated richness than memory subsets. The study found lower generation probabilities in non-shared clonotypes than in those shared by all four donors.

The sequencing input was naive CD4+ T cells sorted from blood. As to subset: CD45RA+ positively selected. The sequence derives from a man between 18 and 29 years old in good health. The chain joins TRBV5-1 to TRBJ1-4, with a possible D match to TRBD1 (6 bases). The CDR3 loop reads CASSLEGGAPNEKLFF. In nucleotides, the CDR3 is TGCGCCAGCAGCTTGGAAGGGGGGGCTCCAAATGAAAAACTGTTTTTT. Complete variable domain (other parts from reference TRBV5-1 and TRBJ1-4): KAGVTQTPRYLIKTRGQQVTLSCSPISGHRSVSWYQQTPGQGLQFLFEYFSETQRNKGNFPGRFSGRQFSNSRSEMNVSTLELGDSALYLCASSLEGGAPNEKLFFGSGTQLSVL.